This T cell receptor beta chain was sequenced for a study of cytomegalovirus exposure and HLA in healthy donors. PCR was performed using 60 Vbeta and 13 Jbeta primers. Generated by immunoSEQ multiplex PCR, the TCRdb table keeps only in-frame clones and is missing some. The sample consists of about 220,000 clones, under 80% of them appearing once. Worth noting for this clone: The antigen is unknown.

Notes on the study in general: CMV serostatus alone was available as immune exposure information. In a later analysis, several top co-occurrence clusters appeared linked to parvovirus B19, influenza, CMV and Epstein-Barr virus. A link between a missense DCLRE1C variant and TCR beta V- and J-gene trimming emerged from a later analysis.

The source material was PBMCs. This clonotype originated in a woman aged 25 to 39 in good health and CMV-seronegative.

The CDR3: CASSRGTDETQYF. The CDR3 nucleotides read TGTGCCAGTAGCCGGGGGACAGATGAGACCCAGTACTTC. The genes are TRBV19 and TRBJ2-5, with D possibly TRBD1 on 7 matching bases. Per the germline V gene, CDR1 is LNHDA and CDR2 is SQIVND (reference sequence). V was shortened by 6 bases and J by 5 bases, with 13 bases between the two germline ends. The CDR3 spans 13 residues.